The source of this T cell receptor (beta chain) is a study of blood T cell repertoires in COVID-19. Deletions cut 5 bases from V and 6 bases from J, with 9 bases between. This CDR3 region has 11 residues. Germline values: CDR1 DFQATT, CDR2 SNEGSKA (reference sequence). The data were produced by immunoSEQ multiplex PCR, yet TCRdb's version contains in-frame clones alone and is incomplete. Of about 59,000 clones listed, roughly four fifths are singletons. The rearrangement links TRBV20-1 to TRBJ2-3; D unclear. This clonotype was obtained from a human donor in a cohort sampled during active COVID-19. The specimen was peripheral blood. Here the CDR3 reads CSADKADTQYF. CDR3 DNA: TGCAGTGCTGACAAGGCGGATACGCAGTATTTT.